This is a list of T cell receptor beta chains from one sample in a study of T cell responses to AZD1222 COVID-19 vaccine. Some clones are missing from TCRdb's copy, which holds only in-frame ones; the method was immunoSEQ multiplex PCR. Of 120,000 to 150,000 clones listed, roughly 91% are singletons. The sequencing used peripheral blood, collected on day 0 of AZD1222 vaccination. Every receptor here comes from an adult in good health. Both conserved end residues are part of each CDR3. The D gene is left open where the match is weak. Part of the rows lack a size; the others show once, few, many or a class for expanded clones.

J gene,V gene,clone size,D gene,CDR3 length,CDR3 protein,CDR3 DNA
TRBJ1-2,TRBV10-3,-,-,14,CAISESGLGYGYTF,TGTGCCATCAGTGAGTCGGGCTTGGGCTATGGCTACACCTTC
TRBJ2-1,TRBV27,-,TRBD2,16,CASSLTAGVKYNEQFF,TGTGCCAGCAGTTTAACCGCGGGGGTGAAATACAATGAGCAGTTCTTC
TRBJ2-5,TRBV3-1/TRBV3-2,-,-,13,CASSQRTAVTQYF,TGTGCCAGCAGCCAAAGGACCGCGGTGACCCAGTACTTC
TRBJ2-7,TRBV19,-,-,15,CASSIDPRGRNSQYF,TGTGCCAGTAGTATAGATCCAAGGGGCAGGAATAGTCAGTACTTC
TRBJ2-7,TRBV6-5,once,TRBD2,13,CASRAGGSYEQYF,TGTGCCAGCAGGGCGGGAGGGTCCTACGAGCAGTACTTC
TRBJ1-3,TRBV5-5,once,-,15,CASTGNIGSGNTIYF,TGTGCCAGCACTGGGAACATTGGGTCCGGAAACACCATATATTTT
TRBJ2-7,TRBV12-5,-,TRBD1,14,CASGPGQGAYEQYF,TGTGCTAGTGGTCCCGGACAGGGGGCCTACGAGCAGTACTTC
TRBJ1-2,TRBV7-6,-,TRBD1,14,CASSLAAGGTGYTF,TGTGCCAGCAGCTTAGCAGCAGGGGGCACTGGCTACACCTTC
TRBJ1-6,TRBV15,-,-,18,CATSSEGGTTGYNSPLHF,TGTGCCACCAGCAGTGAAGGGGGAACCACAGGGTACAATTCACCCCTCCACTTT
TRBJ1-2,TRBV6-6,-,-,15,CASSYSGRDYYGYTF,TGTGCCAGCAGTTACTCGGGCAGAGACTACTATGGCTACACCTTC
TRBJ1-5,TRBV5-6,-,-,14,CASSFTGANQPQHF,TGTGCCAGCAGCTTTACAGGAGCTAATCAGCCCCAGCATTTT
TRBJ2-5,TRBV19,-,-,14,CASSISRLRETQYF,TGTGCCAGTAGTATATCCAGGCTGCGAGAGACCCAGTACTTC
TRBJ1-2,TRBV9,once,-,15,CASGRGGDLNYGYTF,TGTGCCAGCGGCCGGGGTGGCGATCTGAACTATGGCTACACCTTC
TRBJ1-3,TRBV5-5,once,-,15,CASSLGKTSGNTIYF,TGTGCCAGCAGCTTGGGGAAAACCTCTGGAAACACCATATATTTT
TRBJ1-1,TRBV7-8,-,TRBD1,13,CASSLGDRVRAFF,TGTGCCAGCAGCTTAGGGGACAGGGTACGAGCTTTCTTT
TRBJ2-7,TRBV28,-,-,12,CASSLRGPEEYF,TGTGCCAGCAGCCTGAGGGGTCCCGAGGAGTACTTC